Sequencing of this T cell receptor beta chain was carried out in a study of cytomegalovirus exposure and HLA in healthy donors. Whole-study context: Early released data had tens of millions of unique TCRs, all coming from HLA-typed donors. General study findings and limits: Across donors, presence/absence analyses took sequencing depth to be roughly uniform. In a later analysis, HLA-associated TCR beta chains were more clonally expanded than equally common others.

The PCR made use of 60 Vbeta and 13 Jbeta primers. Libraries were prepared by immunoSEQ multiplex PCR; TCRdb keeps only in-frame clonotypes and omits some of them. The sample lists roughly 120,000 clones; over 80% were seen once. The sample holds one count of this clone. The antigen remains undetermined. From germline, CDR1 is LGHNA and CDR2 YSLEER. The CDR3 length is 15 residues. V was clipped by 4 bases and J by 7 bases, with 19 bases between them. The material sequenced was PBMCs. The rearrangement uses TRBV4-3 and TRBJ2-5; D is perhaps TRBD2 (7 bases). This receptor was taken from a man aged 50 or older in good health and CMV-seronegative. CDR3 in DNA: TGCGCCAGCAGCCCTTTAGGGGGGGACTCGGGGACCCAGTACTTC. Encoded protein: CASSPLGGDSGTQYF.